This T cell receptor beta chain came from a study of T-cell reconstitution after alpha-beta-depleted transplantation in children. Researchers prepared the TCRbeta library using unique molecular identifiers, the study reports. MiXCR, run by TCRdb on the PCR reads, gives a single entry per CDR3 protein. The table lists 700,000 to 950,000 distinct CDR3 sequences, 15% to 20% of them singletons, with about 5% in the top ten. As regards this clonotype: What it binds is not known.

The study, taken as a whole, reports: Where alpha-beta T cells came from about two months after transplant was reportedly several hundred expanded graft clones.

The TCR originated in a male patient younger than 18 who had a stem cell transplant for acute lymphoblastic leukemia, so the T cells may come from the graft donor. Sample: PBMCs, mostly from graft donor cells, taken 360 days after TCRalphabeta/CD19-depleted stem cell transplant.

The CDR3 DNA follows: TGTGCCAGCTCACCTTATGGGACAGCCCTTGGTAATGAGCAGTTCTTC. This codes for CASSPYGTALGNEQFF. V is TRBV18 and J is TRBJ2-1, with 7 bases identical to TRBD1. V dropped 3 bases and J dropped 7; count of bases not matched to a gene: 12. Germline V gene sequence: CDR1 KGHSH, CDR2 LQKENI. This CDR3 contains 16 residues.